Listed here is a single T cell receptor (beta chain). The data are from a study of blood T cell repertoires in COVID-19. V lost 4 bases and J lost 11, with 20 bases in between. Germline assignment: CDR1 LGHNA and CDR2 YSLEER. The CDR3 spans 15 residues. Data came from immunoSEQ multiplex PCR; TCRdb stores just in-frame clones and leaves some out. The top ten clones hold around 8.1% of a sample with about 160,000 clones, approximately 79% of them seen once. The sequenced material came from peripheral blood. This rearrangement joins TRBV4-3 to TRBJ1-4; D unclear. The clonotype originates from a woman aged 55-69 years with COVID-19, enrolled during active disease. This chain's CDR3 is CASSLQVTAGLKLFF. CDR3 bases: TGCGCCAGCAGCCTTCAAGTTACAGCCGGCCTTAAACTGTTTTTT.